The entry that follows covers one T cell receptor beta chain sequence. Its antigen remains unidentified. The sample belongs to a study of neoadjuvant anti-PD-1 for oral cavity cancer. In the study overall: Patients without progression got a fourth dose around day 43. Study-wide points: TCR analyses covered only three patients per response group. Treg/Th17 ratio rose with pretreatment blood and fell with post-treatment tumor TCRbeta clonality.

The V end lost 2 bases, the J end lost 6 bases, and 8 bases lay between the germline ends. This CDR3 has 12 residues. Germline V lookup: CDR1 LNHDA, CDR2 SQIVND (reference sequence). Sequencing was performed with immunoSEQ multiplex PCR; in TCRdb, only in-frame clones are kept and a portion is missing. The profile shows roughly 16,000 clones, 60% to 80% of them singletons. Cohort: HPV-negative, locally advanced oral cavity squamous cell carcinoma patients. This material consisted of PBMCs, taken before nivolumab (anti-PD-1) treatment. This TCR came from a person aged 40 to 85 with oral cavity squamous cell carcinoma. The V gene is TRBV19, the J gene TRBJ2-7, with D uncertain. CDR3 bases: TGTGCCAGTAGTATAATGGGTGGCGAGCAGTACTTC. Translating gives CASSIMGGEQYF.